This T cell receptor (beta chain) comes out of a study of T cell changes during pregnancy in multiple sclerosis. Produced via immunoSEQ multiplex PCR; TCRdb's table is partial and in-frame only. This table has 100,000 or so clones, 75% to 95% appearing once. The CDR3 sequence is 16 residues long. Germline V gene sequence: CDR1 SGHTS, CDR2 YDEGEE. The V and J ends lost 3 bases and 6 bases, in that order; junction bases with no gene match: 14. The TCR was taken from a female donor with multiple sclerosis, enrolled in a pregnancy study. The input for sequencing was peripheral blood, taken in the second trimester of pregnancy. The rearrangement uses TRBV5-8 and TRBJ2-7; 8 bases are a match to TRBD1. The DNA of the CDR3 is TGTGCCAGCAGCTCCGGACAGGGTCCGGGAGCCCCCGAGCAGTACTTC. Encoded protein: CASSSGQGPGAPEQYF.